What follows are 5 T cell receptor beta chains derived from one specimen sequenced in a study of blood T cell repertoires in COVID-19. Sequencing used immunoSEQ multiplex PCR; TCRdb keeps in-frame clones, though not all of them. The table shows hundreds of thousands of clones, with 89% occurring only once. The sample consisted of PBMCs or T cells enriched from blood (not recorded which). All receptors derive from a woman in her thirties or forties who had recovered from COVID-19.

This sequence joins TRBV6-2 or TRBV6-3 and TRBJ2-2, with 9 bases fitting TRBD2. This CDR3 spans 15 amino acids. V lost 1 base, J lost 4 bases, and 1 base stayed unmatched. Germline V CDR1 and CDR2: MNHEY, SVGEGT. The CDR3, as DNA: TGTGCCAGCAGTTACTTGCGGGAGGGCACCGGGGAGCTGTTTTTT. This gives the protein CASSYLREGTGELFF.

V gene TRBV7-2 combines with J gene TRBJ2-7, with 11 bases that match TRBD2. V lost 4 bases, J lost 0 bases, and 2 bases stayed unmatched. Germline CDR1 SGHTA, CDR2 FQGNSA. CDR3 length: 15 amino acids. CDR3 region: CASSSGLAVSYEQYF. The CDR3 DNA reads TGTGCCAGCAGCTCGGGACTAGCGGTCTCCTACGAGCAGTACTTC.

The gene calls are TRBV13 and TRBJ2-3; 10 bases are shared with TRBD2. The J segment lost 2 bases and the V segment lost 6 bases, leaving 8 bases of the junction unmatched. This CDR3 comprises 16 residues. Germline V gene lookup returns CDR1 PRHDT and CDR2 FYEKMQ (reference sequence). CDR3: CASSSPSGGYTDTQYF. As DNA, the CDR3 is TGTGCCAGCAGTTCCCCTAGCGGGGGTTACACAGATACGCAGTATTTT.

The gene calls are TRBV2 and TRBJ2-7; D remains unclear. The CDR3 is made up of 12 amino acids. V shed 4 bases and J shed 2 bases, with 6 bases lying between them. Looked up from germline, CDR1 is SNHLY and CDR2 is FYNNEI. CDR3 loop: CASSGRTYEQYF. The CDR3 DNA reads TGTGCCAGCAGTGGCAGAACCTACGAGCAGTACTTC. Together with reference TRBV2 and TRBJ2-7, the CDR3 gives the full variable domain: EPEVTQTPSHQVTQMGQEVILRCVPISNHLYFYWYRQILGQKVEFLVSFYNNEISEKSEIFDDQFSVERPDGSNFTLKIRSTKLEDSAMYFCASSGRTYEQYFGPGTRLTVT.

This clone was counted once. The CDR3 sequence: CASSFSLGTDTQYF. The DNA for the CDR3 is TGTGCCAGCAGCTTTAGCTTAGGCACAGATACGCAGTATTTT. The rearrangement joins TRBV13 to TRBJ2-3; D is ambiguous. Trimming took 3 bases from V and 1 from J, leaving 8 bases between them. Germline loops: CDR1 PRHDT, CDR2 FYEKMQ (reference sequence). There are 14 residues in the CDR3.